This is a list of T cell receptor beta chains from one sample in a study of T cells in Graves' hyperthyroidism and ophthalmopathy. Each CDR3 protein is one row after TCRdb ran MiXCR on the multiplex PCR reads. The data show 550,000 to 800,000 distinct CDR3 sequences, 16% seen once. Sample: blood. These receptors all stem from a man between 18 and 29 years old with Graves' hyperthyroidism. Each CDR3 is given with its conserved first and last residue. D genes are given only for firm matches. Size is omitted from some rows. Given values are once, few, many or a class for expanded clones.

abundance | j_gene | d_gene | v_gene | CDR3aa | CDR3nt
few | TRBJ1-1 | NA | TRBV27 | CASRAMNTEAFF | TGTGCCAGCAGAGCCATGAACACTGAAGCTTTCTTT
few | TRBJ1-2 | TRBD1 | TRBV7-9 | CASSSWTGDYGYTF | TGTGCCAGCAGCTCCTGGACAGGGGACTATGGCTACACCTTC
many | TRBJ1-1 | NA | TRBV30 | CAWSVYRARNTEAFF | TGTGCCTGGAGTGTTTACAGGGCGAGGAACACTGAAGCTTTCTTT
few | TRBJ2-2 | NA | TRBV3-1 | CASSQDYGVGGELFF | TGTGCCAGCAGCCAAGATTATGGGGTTGGCGGGGAGCTGTTTTTT
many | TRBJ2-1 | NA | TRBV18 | CASSPFPFRGGDNEQFF | TGTGCCAGCTCACCGTTCCCGTTCAGGGGCGGGGACAATGAGCAGTTCTTC
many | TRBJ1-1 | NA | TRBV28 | CASSAGLNTEAFF | TGTGCCAGCAGCGCCGGACTGAACACTGAAGCTTTCTTT
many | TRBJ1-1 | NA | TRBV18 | CASSPRQEPTEAFF | TGTGCCAGCTCACCACGGCAGGAGCCCACTGAAGCTTTCTTT
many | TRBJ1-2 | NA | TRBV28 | CASTKRGAPTYGYTF | TGTGCCAGCACCAAACGGGGGGCCCCTACCTATGGCTACACCTTC
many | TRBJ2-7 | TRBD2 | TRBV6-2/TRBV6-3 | CATSGDRARLAGGDEQYF | TGTGCCACCTCGGGAGACAGGGCCCGACTAGCGGGAGGGGACGAGCAGTACTTC
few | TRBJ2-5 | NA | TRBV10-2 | CASSVDRQRQETQYF | TGCGCCAGCAGTGTAGACCGACAAAGGCAAGAGACCCAGTACTTC
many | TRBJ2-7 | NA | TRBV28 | CASGPVGGTYEQYF | TGTGCCAGCGGGCCAGTGGGTGGCACCTACGAGCAGTACTTC
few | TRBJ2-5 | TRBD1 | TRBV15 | CATSRAGTGKETQYF | TGTGCCACCAGCAGAGCAGGGACAGGGAAAGAGACCCAGTACTTC
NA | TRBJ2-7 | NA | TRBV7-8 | CASSLAGSMGQYF | TGTGCCAGCAGCTTAGCGGGCTCGATGGGGCAGTACTTC
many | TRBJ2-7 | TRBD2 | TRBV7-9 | CASDSYMGGDSYEQYF | TGTGCCAGCGACTCGTACATGGGAGGGGACTCCTACGAGCAGTACTTC
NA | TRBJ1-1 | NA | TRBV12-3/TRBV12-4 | CASSPTTVMNTEAFF | TGTGCCAGCAGTCCGACGACAGTCATGAACACTGAAGCTTTCTTT
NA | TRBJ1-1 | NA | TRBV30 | CAWKSLGVGSEAFF | TGTGCCTGGAAGAGCCTGGGGGTAGGATCTGAAGCTTTCTTT
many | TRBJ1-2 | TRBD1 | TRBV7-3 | CASSFGGQVGYTF | TGTGCCAGCAGCTTTGGGGGACAGGTGGGCTACACCTTC
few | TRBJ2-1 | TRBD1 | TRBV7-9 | CASSPGTGTNEQFF | TGTGCCAGCAGCCCGGGGACAGGGACGAATGAGCAGTTCTTC
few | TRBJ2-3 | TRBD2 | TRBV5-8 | CASSLKVNSGADTQYF | TGTGCCAGCAGCCTTAAAGTCAACAGCGGGGCAGATACGCAGTATTTT
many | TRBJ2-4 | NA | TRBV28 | CASAPVGASGKNIQYF | TGTGCCAGCGCCCCGGTGGGGGCTAGCGGCAAAAACATTCAGTACTTC
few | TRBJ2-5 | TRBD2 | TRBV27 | CASSFASGRSLYF | TGTGCCAGCAGTTTTGCTAGCGGGAGGTCCTTATACTTC
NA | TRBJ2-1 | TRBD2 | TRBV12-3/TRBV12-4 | CASSLSGTSNEQFF | TGTGCCAGCAGTCTCTCCGGGACTAGCAATGAGCAGTTCTTC
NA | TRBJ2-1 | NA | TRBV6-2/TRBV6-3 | CASTQRGHSGNEQFF | TGTGCCAGCACCCAGAGGGGACATTCGGGGAATGAGCAGTTCTTC
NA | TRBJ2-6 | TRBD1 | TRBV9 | CASSSGQGSTNVLTF | TGTGCCAGCAGCTCTGGACAGGGAAGTACCAACGTCCTGACTTTC
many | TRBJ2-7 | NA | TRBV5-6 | CASSLVGQGGEQYF | TGTGCCAGCAGCTTGGTCGGGCAGGGCGGCGAGCAGTACTTC
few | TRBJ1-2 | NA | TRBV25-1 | CATGGAPGDYGYTF | TGTGCCACCGGGGGGGCTCCGGGGGACTATGGCTACACCTTC
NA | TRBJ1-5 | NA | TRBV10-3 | CAISGGAGDQPQHF | TGTGCCATCAGTGGGGGCGCAGGCGATCAGCCCCAGCATTTT